Below are 12 T cell receptor beta chains sequenced from a single sample in a study of blood T cell repertoires in COVID-19. Data came from immunoSEQ multiplex PCR; TCRdb stores just in-frame clones and leaves some out. Of roughly 24,000 clones listed, about 76% are singletons. Sequences were obtained from peripheral blood. The receptors shown here come from an elderly man with active or convalescent COVID-19.

V and J are TRBV19 and TRBJ2-1; 11 bases line up with TRBD2. Germline assignment: CDR1 LNHDA and CDR2 SQIVND (reference sequence). V lost 10 bases to trimming and J lost 3 bases; unmatched junction nucleotides: 5. The CDR3 loop spans 14 amino acids. This CDR3 reads CATLAGGRYNEQFF. The CDR3 coding sequence is TGTGCCACCCTAGCGGGGGGCCGCTACAATGAGCAGTTCTTC. The full variable domain, its missing parts supplied by reference TRBV19 and TRBJ2-1, is DGGITQSPKYLFRKEGQNVTLSCEQNLNHDAMYWYRQDPGQGLRLIYYSQIVNDFQKGDIAEGYSVSREKKESFPLTVTSAQKNPTAFYLCATLAGGRYNEQFFGPGTRLTVL.

This clone was seen just once. The V and J genes are TRBV2 and TRBJ2-2, with 11 positions matching TRBD2. There are 16 residues in the CDR3. Trimming cost V 4 bases and J 5 bases; bases outside gene matches: 6. Germline CDR1 reads SNHLY; CDR2 reads FYNNEI. The CDR3 DNA is TGTGCCAGCAGTGGTCGACTAGCGGGAACAACCGGGGAGCTGTTTTTT. Translated, it gives CASSGRLAGTTGELFF.

This chain joins TRBV19 and TRBJ1-1, with D unclear. Germline V gene lookup returns CDR1 LNHDA and CDR2 SQIVND (reference sequence). The ends were cut back, 9 bases at V and 5 bases at J, with 13 bases in the middle. CDR3 size: 12 residues. The CDR3: CASGGTATEAFF. The DNA of the CDR3 is TGTGCCAGCGGCGGCACGGCGACTGAAGCTTTCTTT.

The chain is built from TRBV29-1 and TRBJ2-1; perhaps TRBD1 as D (6 bases). V was pared by 4 bases and J by 13 bases, with 11 bases between. Germline V lookup: CDR1 SQVTM, CDR2 ANQGSEA. The CDR3 is made up of 10 amino acids. The CDR3 loop is CSVGQEVQFF. Here the CDR3 DNA reads TGCAGCGTTGGACAGGAGGTTCAGTTCTTC.

This rearrangement joins TRBV7-9 to TRBJ2-6, with D maybe TRBD2 (6 bases). This CDR3 is built from 16 residues. V lost 4 bases and J lost 4, with 14 bases in between. Germline values: CDR1 SEHNR, CDR2 FQNEAQ (reference sequence). The CDR3 DNA is TGTGCCAGCAGCTCAATTCTAGCGTACGGGGCCAACGTCCTGACTTTC. As protein: CASSSILAYGANVLTF.

In its sample, this clone was seen once. The chain has TRBV7-2 and TRBJ2-1, with TRBD1 matching 9 bases. CDR1 is SGHTA, CDR2 FQGNSA, per germline. This CDR3 has 16 amino acids. The ends lost 2 bases at V and 4 bases at J; junction bases unmatched: 6. This CDR3 is CASSLTPGQGYNEQFF. The CDR3 DNA sequence: TGTGCCAGCAGCTTAACCCCGGGACAGGGATACAATGAGCAGTTCTTC.

For the CDR3, the DNA is TGTGCCAGCAGTCACTTTGGGACAGCCAATAATTCACCCCTCCACTTT. Its translation is CASSHFGTANNSPLHF. The chain couples TRBV27 to TRBJ1-6, with 7 positions matching TRBD1. V was pared by 5 bases and J by 5 bases, with 9 bases of the junction left unmatched. The CDR3 runs 16 residues. Germline-derived CDR1 and CDR2 are MNHEY and SMNVEV (reference sequence).

This chain uses TRBV7-9 with TRBJ1-2; D ambiguous. V was cut by 5 bases and J by 2 bases, with 6 bases left in between. The CDR3 is made up of 12 amino acids. The V gene's germline CDR1 is SEHNR and CDR2 FQNEAQ (reference sequence). As DNA, the CDR3 is TGTGCCAGCAGCCCACAGAACTATGGCTACACCTTC. Its translation: CASSPQNYGYTF.

The rearrangement links TRBV4-3 to TRBJ1-1; tentatively, D is TRBD1 (5 bases). This CDR3 comprises 16 residues. The V end was cut by 1 base, the J end by 5 bases, with 17 bases between. Germline CDR1 and CDR2: LGHNA and YSLEER. This CDR3 reads CASSQGSVAGTTEAFF. The DNA for the CDR3 is TGCGCCAGCAGCCAAGGTTCCGTCGCGGGGACGACTGAAGCTTTCTTT.

The gene calls are TRBV11-2 and TRBJ2-2; 10 bases align to TRBD1. This CDR3 contains 15 residues. Germline V gene lookup returns CDR1 SGHAT and CDR2 FQNNGV. V shed 3 bases and J 2 bases; nucleotides not matched to a gene: 0. CDR3: CASSLTGGNTGELFF. In nucleotides, the CDR3 is TGTGCCAGCAGCTTGACAGGGGGCAACACCGGGGAGCTGTTTTTT.

There are a few counts of this clone. This rearrangement joins TRBV2 to TRBJ1-1, with no clear D. Trimming took off 5 bases at V and 4 bases at J, with 14 bases between the two ends. The CDR3 has 14 residues. Germline CDR1 and CDR2: SNHLY and FYNNEI. CDR3 residues: CASSSTSFGTEAFF. The CDR3, as DNA: TGTGCCAGCAGTTCTACCTCTTTCGGCACTGAAGCTTTCTTT.

The V gene is TRBV28, the J gene TRBJ2-7; 9 bases are a match to TRBD1. The germline CDR1 and CDR2 sequences are MDHEN and SYDVKM. V lost 3 bases and J lost 3; bases outside the gene matches: 3. This CDR3 is built from 14 residues. The CDR3, as DNA: TGTGCCAGCAGTTTTGGGACAGGGTACTACGAGCAGTACTTC. Amino acid sequence: CASSFGTGYYEQYF. Based on the CDR3 plus reference TRBV28 and TRBJ2-7, the full variable domain is DVKVTQSSRYLVKRTGEKVFLECVQDMDHENMFWYRQDPGLGLRLIYFSYDVKMKEKGDIPEGYSVSREKKERFSLILESASTNQTSMYLCASSFGTGYYEQYFGPGTRLTVT.